The rows below give T cell receptor beta chains drawn from one sample of a study of T cell repertoires in cytomegalovirus infection. TCRdb re-derived calls from the reads in MiXCR, one entry per CDR3 protein. The sample records approximately 490,000 distinct CDR3 sequences, approximately 10% being singletons. Sequences were obtained from PBMCs. Receptors were obtained from a human donor in good health (CMV status not recorded). Some clones in this sample may be carry-over from other donors' samples. Each CDR3 is given with its conserved first and last residue. A D gene is named only where the DNA matches it firmly. The listing skips clone size in some rows; elsewhere it reads once, few, many or a size class.

j_call d_call clone_size v_call cdr3_aa cdr3_nt
TRBJ2-4 NA many TRBV20-1 CSAPVLAKNIQYF TGCAGTGCCCCAGTACTAGCCAAAAACATTCAGTACTTC
TRBJ2-5 NA many TRBV7-6 CASSPLAMAETQYF TGTGCCAGCAGCCCCCTAGCGATGGCAGAGACCCAGTACTTC
TRBJ1-4 TRBD1 NA TRBV7-9 CASSSDRGSTNEKLFF TGTGCCAGCAGCTCGGACAGGGGATCAACTAATGAAAAACTGTTTTTT
TRBJ2-7 TRBD2 few TRBV7-9 CASSAPGRGDYEQYF TGTGCCAGCAGCGCTCCGGGACGGGGGGATTACGAGCAGTACTTC
TRBJ1-2 NA many TRBV12-3/TRBV12-4 CASSPRRGAIANYGYTF TGTGCCAGCAGTCCTCGAAGGGGGGCAATAGCTAACTATGGCTACACCTTC
TRBJ2-5 NA few TRBV15 CATSRDKKETQYF TGTGCCACCAGCAGAGATAAGAAAGAGACCCAGTACTTC
TRBJ2-7 NA many TRBV6-1 CASLPGQSYEQYF TGTGCCAGCCTGCCAGGACAATCCTACGAGCAGTACTTC
TRBJ1-6 NA many TRBV5-5 CASSSDRNSPLHF TGTGCCAGCAGCTCTGACAGAAATTCACCCCTCCACTTT
TRBJ2-2 TRBD2 many TRBV7-8 CASSTAGVNTGELFF TGTGCCAGCAGCACAGCGGGAGTGAACACCGGGGAGCTGTTTTTT
TRBJ1-1 NA NA TRBV3-1 CASSPNPGQAEAFF TGTGCCAGCAGCCCTAATCCGGGGCAGGCTGAAGCTTTCTTT
TRBJ2-5 NA many TRBV27 CASSLGEWETQYF TGTGCCAGCAGTTTAGGAGAGTGGGAGACCCAGTACTTC
TRBJ2-5 NA many TRBV12-3/TRBV12-4 CASSFRGGETQYF TGTGCCAGCAGCTTTCGAGGAGGAGAGACCCAGTACTTC
TRBJ1-1 NA few TRBV6-5 CASSYSAHWDEAFF TGTGCCAGCAGTTACTCGGCCCATTGGGATGAAGCTTTCTTT
TRBJ2-7 TRBD1 many TRBV12-3/TRBV12-4 CASSQTGGPYEQYF TGTGCCAGCAGCCAGACAGGGGGCCCCTACGAGCAGTACTTC
TRBJ2-1 TRBD2 many TRBV7-3 CASSFASGPYNEQFF TGTGCCAGCAGCTTCGCTAGCGGACCCTACAATGAGCAGTTCTTC
TRBJ2-1 NA many TRBV28 CASGIQGEQFF TGTGCCAGCGGGATCCAGGGTGAGCAGTTCTTC
TRBJ2-1 TRBD2 NA TRBV7-9 CASSSPGLAGSRSSYNEQFF TGTGCCAGCAGCTCCCCGGGACTAGCGGGATCTCGCAGCTCCTACAATGAGCAGTTCTTC
TRBJ2-7 NA NA TRBV20-1 CSAQKDSSYEQYF TGCAGTGCTCAAAAAGACAGCTCCTACGAGCAGTACTTC
TRBJ1-1 NA many TRBV24-1 CATSPPQDLGF TGTGCCACCAGTCCCCCCCAGGATCTCGGATTT
TRBJ2-5 TRBD1 few TRBV7-9 CASSSTGTGKETQYF TGTGCCAGCAGCTCCACCGGGACAGGGAAAGAGACCCAGTACTTC
TRBJ2-1 NA few TRBV10-3 CAAGQSYNEQFF TGTGCCGCCGGACAGAGTTACAATGAGCAGTTCTTC
TRBJ1-3 TRBD1 NA TRBV12-3/TRBV12-4 CASSQGTVDNTIYF TGTGCCAGCAGTCAAGGGACAGTCGATAACACCATATATTTT
TRBJ1-1 NA NA TRBV3-1 CASSLATQAFF TGTGCCAGCAGCCTGGCGACACAAGCTTTCTTT
TRBJ2-1 NA few TRBV19 CASSMGRRGASKYNEQFF TGTGCCAGTAGTATGGGTAGGAGGGGGGCTTCAAAATACAATGAGCAGTTCTTC
TRBJ2-2 TRBD1 NA TRBV6-8 CASSRRTGVTGELFF TGTGCCAGCAGTCGCCGGACAGGCGTTACCGGGGAGCTGTTTTTT
TRBJ1-5 TRBD1 many TRBV19 CATAGTGSDQPQHF TGTGCCACGGCCGGGACAGGGAGTGATCAGCCCCAGCATTTT
TRBJ2-7 TRBD2 many TRBV9 CASSTWTSETYEQYF TGTGCCAGCAGCACGTGGACTAGCGAGACCTACGAGCAGTACTTC
TRBJ2-1 TRBD2 few TRBV6-5 CASSRGLAGNEQFF TGTGCCAGCAGTAGAGGACTAGCAGGGAATGAGCAGTTCTTC
TRBJ1-6 NA many TRBV12-3/TRBV12-4 CASSRDGSSSDPLHF TGTGCCAGCAGTCGGGACGGCTCCTCATCGGATCCCCTCCACTTT
TRBJ1-2 NA many TRBV28 CASTLGGDGYTF TGTGCCAGCACCCTCGGGGGGGATGGCTACACCTTC
TRBJ1-1 NA many TRBV6-4 CASTAEGGQPNTEAFF TGTGCCAGCACAGCGGAGGGTGGACAGCCGAACACTGAAGCTTTCTTT
TRBJ2-1 TRBD2 NA TRBV19 CASSPRGEGLGAKQFF TGTGCCAGTAGTCCTCGGGGGGAGGGCCTCGGGGCAAAGCAGTTCTTC
TRBJ1-2 NA many TRBV6-1 CASSEAYRDGYTF TGTGCCAGCAGTGAAGCGTACAGGGATGGCTACACCTTC
TRBJ2-5 NA NA TRBV12-5 CASGSLPSSDTRGETQYF TGTGCTAGTGGTTCATTGCCCTCATCGGATACCCGCGGGGAGACCCAGTACTTC
TRBJ1-2 TRBD1 few TRBV9 CASSVEGQGVAAF TGTGCCAGCAGCGTAGAGGGACAGGGAGTTGCGGCCTTC
TRBJ1-5 TRBD1 many TRBV6-1 CASRDRGNWQPQHF TGTGCCAGCAGGGACAGGGGGAATTGGCAGCCCCAGCATTTT